The 25 T cell receptor beta chains listed next were all sequenced from one sample in a study of cytomegalovirus exposure and HLA in healthy donors (TCRdb year 2017). Library preparation was by the immunoSEQ multiplex PCR assay. The multiplex PCR relied on a mix of 60 forward primers for TCR Vbeta segments and 13 reverse primers for TCR Jbeta segments. TCRdb obtained this table from immuneACCESS and retained in-frame rearrangements with V and J assigned. These tables miss some clones; where compared with another copy, unresolved V genes account for less than half of the shortfall, and the remainder is unexplained. The sample has about 210,000 clones on record, about 79% of them singletons. The top ten constitute less than 2% of the sample. Sequencing used PBMCs. All receptors come from a male donor in good health and CMV-seronegative.

The gene calls are TRBV5-4 and TRBJ2-2, with D perhaps TRBD1 (5 bases). Per germline, CDR1 SGHNT and CDR2 YYREEE (reference sequence). The CDR3 has 16 residues. V was pared by 6 bases and J by 0 bases, with 15 bases between. The CDR3, as DNA: TGTGCCAGCAACCTTTACCCAGGGTCGAACACCGGGGAGCTGTTTTTT. Translating gives CASNLYPGSNTGELFF. Full variable domain (remainder filled in from reference TRBV5-4 and TRBJ2-2): ETGVTQSPTHLIKTRGQQVTLRCSSQSGHNTVSWYQQALGQGPQFIFQYYREEENGRGNFPPRFSGLQFPNYSSELNVNALELDDSALYLCASNLYPGSNTGELFFGEGSRLTVL.

The V and J genes are TRBV9 and TRBJ1-1; D is possibly TRBD1 (5 bases). Trimming pared 4 bases from V and 7 bases from J, leaving 23 bases between. Germline CDR1 SGDLS, CDR2 YYNGEE. The length of the CDR3 is 16 residues. This CDR3 is CASSPDSSLVRFEAFF. The CDR3 DNA is TGTGCCAGCAGCCCAGACAGTTCTTTAGTCCGTTTTGAAGCTTTCTTT.

This rearrangement joins TRBV28 to TRBJ1-1; D is unclear. V was trimmed by 2 bases and J by 0 bases, leaving 7 bases between them. Germline V gene lookup returns CDR1 MDHEN and CDR2 SYDVKM. CDR3 length: 14 residues. CDR3: CASSLPLMNTEAFF. DNA of the CDR3: TGTGCCAGCAGTTTACCTCTTATGAACACTGAAGCTTTCTTT.

The V call is TRBV14, the J call TRBJ2-7; D is ambiguous. V lost 1 base and J lost 0, with 13 bases in between. The CDR3 totals 16 residues. Per the germline V gene, CDR1 is SGHDN and CDR2 is FVKESK. In DNA form, the CDR3 reads TGTGCCAGCAGCCAAGCCGCGTGGGCGAGCTCCTACGAGCAGTACTTC. Translation gives CASSQAAWASSYEQYF.

This rearrangement joins TRBV7-9 to TRBJ1-2; D is uncertain. Trimming stripped 1 base from V and 4 bases from J, with 10 bases between. This CDR3 comprises 14 residues. In germline, CDR1 is SEHNR, CDR2 FQNEAQ (reference sequence). The CDR3 nucleotides read TGTGCCAGCAGCTTAGTGGAGGTTTTCTATGGCTACACCTTC. Translating it yields CASSLVEVFYGYTF. The variable domain in full, with the rest retrieved from reference TRBV7-9 and TRBJ1-2, is DTGVSQNPRHKITKRGQNVTFRCDPISEHNRLYWYRQTLGQGPEFLTYFQNEAQLEKSRLLSDRFSAERPKGSFSTLEIQRTEQGDSAMYLCASSLVEVFYGYTFGSGTRLTVV.

The V gene is TRBV5-6, the J gene TRBJ2-5; weak D call: TRBD2 (5 bases). The CDR3 runs 14 residues. The V end lost 0 bases, the J end lost 2 bases, and 8 bases lay between the germline ends. Germline assignment: CDR1 SGHDT and CDR2 YYEEEE. The CDR3 DNA sequence: TGTGCCAGCAGCTTGGAGAGCGGTCAAGAGACCCAGTACTTC. This sequence encodes CASSLESGQETQYF.

This sequence joins TRBV15 and TRBJ1-6; D is unclear. The V gene lost 1 base and the J gene lost 0 bases, with 13 bases spanning the gap. This CDR3 spans 18 amino acids. Germline values: CDR1 LNHNV, CDR2 YYDKDF (reference sequence). The CDR3, as DNA: TGTGCCACCAGCAGAGGACAAGTAAGAAGCTCCTATAATTCACCCCTCCACTTT. It translates to CATSRGQVRSSYNSPLHF.

This clone was counted a few times. The CDR3 DNA follows: TGTGCCAGCAGTTACTCCTGGGGGGATGAGGAAAAACTGTTTTTT. Translated: CASSYSWGDEEKLFF. The gene calls are TRBV6-5 and TRBJ1-4; TRBD1 is a possible D gene (5 bases). The CDR3 sequence is 15 residues long. V shed 0 bases and J shed 8 bases, with 13 bases lying between them. Germline CDR1 is MNHEY and CDR2 is SVGAGI.

This rearrangement joins TRBV7-9 to TRBJ2-5; 11 nucleotides agree with TRBD1. CDR1 is SEHNR, CDR2 FQNEAQ, per germline (reference sequence). J was trimmed by 1 base and V by 5 bases; bases with no gene match: 6. The CDR3 extends over 16 amino acids. CDR3 loop: CASSVGTGGLQETQYF. In DNA form, the CDR3 reads TGTGCCAGCAGCGTTGGGACAGGGGGTCTCCAAGAGACCCAGTACTTC. Using reference TRBV7-9 and TRBJ2-5 for the parts outside the CDR3, the full variable domain is DTGVSQNPRHKITKRGQNVTFRCDPISEHNRLYWYRQTLGQGPEFLTYFQNEAQLEKSRLLSDRFSAERPKGSFSTLEIQRTEQGDSAMYLCASSVGTGGLQETQYFGPGTRLLVL.

V usage is TRBV4-2 and J usage is TRBJ1-1; D not resolved. V gave up 0 bases and J gave up 0 bases, with 5 bases separating them. The CDR3 loop spans 14 amino acids. Germline CDR1 is LGHNA and CDR2 is YNFKEQ. CDR3 sequence (DNA): TGTGCCAGCAGCCAAGATCTTATGAACACTGAAGCTTTCTTT. Translating gives CASSQDLMNTEAFF.

The V call is TRBV27, the J call TRBJ1-1; 8 positions match TRBD1. Trimming removed 10 bases from V and 3 bases from J; junction bases left unmatched: 13. The germline CDR1 and CDR2 sequences are MNHEY and SMNVEV (reference sequence). The CDR3 is 15 residues long. Here the CDR3 DNA reads TGTGCCACCCACCCCGGCAGGGGGCAGGACACTGAAGCTTTCTTT. Its translation is CATHPGRGQDTEAFF.

This clone has just a few counts. The genes are TRBV15 and TRBJ2-3; the match to TRBD2 covers 7 bases. The CDR3 spans 14 residues. The germline gives CDR1 LNHNV, CDR2 YYDKDF (reference sequence). J lost 1 base, V lost 3 bases, and 1 base had no gene match. The CDR3 DNA sequence: TGTGCCACCAGCAGGGCGGGGGGCACAGATACGCAGTATTTT. Translating gives CATSRAGGTDTQYF. Supplemented by reference TRBV15 and TRBJ2-3, the full variable domain reads DAMVIQNPRYQVTQFGKPVTLSCSQTLNHNVMYWYQQKSSQAPKLLFHYYDKDFNNEADTPDNFQSRRPNTSFCFLDIRSPGLGDTAMYLCATSRAGGTDTQYFGPGTRLTVL.

The genes are TRBV6-6 and TRBJ2-7; D uncertain. Germline V gene lookup returns CDR1 MNHNY and CDR2 SVGAGI (reference sequence). The CDR3 covers 12 residues. Between the trimmed V and J ends, which lost 5 bases and 6 bases, there was a span of 11 bases. The CDR3 DNA sequence: TGTGCCAGCAGTCCTACAGACGGCGAGCAGTACTTC. Translating it yields CASSPTDGEQYF.

The chain links TRBV28 to TRBJ2-3; a weak D match, TRBD2 (7 bases). The CDR3 runs 16 residues. The V gene's germline CDR1 is MDHEN and CDR2 SYDVKM. Trimming took off 3 bases at V and 4 bases at J, with 17 bases between the two ends. CDR3 in DNA: TGTGCCAGCAGTTTTGCGTGGGGGGGCAGGGCAGATACGCAGTATTTT. Protein sequence: CASSFAWGGRADTQYF.

The gene calls are TRBV5-4 and TRBJ2-7, with a weak D call TRBD1 (5 bases). Germline-derived CDR1 and CDR2 are SGHNT and YYREEE (reference sequence). This CDR3 has 14 amino acids. Trimming stripped 0 bases from V and 0 bases from J, with 7 bases between. This CDR3 reads CASSLDRNSYEQYF. In DNA form, the CDR3 reads TGTGCCAGCAGCTTGGACAGGAACTCCTACGAGCAGTACTTC.

The chain couples TRBV15 to TRBJ1-2; 7 bases are shared with TRBD1. CDR3 length: 13 residues. The germline V gene encodes CDR1 LNHNV and CDR2 YYDKDF (reference sequence). The V and J ends lost 3 bases and 7 bases, in that order; junction bases with no gene match: 5. CDR3 region: CATSRRDRVGYTF. In DNA form, the CDR3 reads TGTGCCACCAGCAGGCGAGACAGGGTTGGCTACACCTTC.

The chain uses TRBV10-3 and TRBJ1-1, with no clear D. Germline lookup yields CDR1 ENHRY and CDR2 SYGVKD. V dropped 4 bases and J dropped 5 bases, with 11 bases sitting between them. The CDR3 extends over 13 amino acids. CDR3 DNA: TGTGCCATCAGTGGTGGAGGAGGGACTGAAGCTTTCTTT. It encodes CAISGGGGTEAFF.

This rearrangement joins TRBV29-1 to TRBJ1-2; possibly TRBD1 for D (5 bases). V gave up 3 bases and J gave up 1 base, with 15 bases separating them. CDR3 length: 15 residues. CDR1 and CDR2 (germline): SQVTM, ANQGSEA. The CDR3 bases are TGCAGCGTTGACCTCCAAAGGGGAAGTAACTATGGCTACACCTTC. Protein sequence: CSVDLQRGSNYGYTF.

The table lists this clone with a count of one. J is TRBJ2-1 and V is TRBV5-4; 8 bases line up with TRBD1. Per germline, CDR1 SGHNT and CDR2 YYREEE (reference sequence). Trimming at V came to 7 bases and at J to 4 bases, leaving 10 bases not matched to a gene. The CDR3 has 15 amino acids. CDR3 protein: CASARTGGSYNEQFF. The CDR3 DNA follows: TGTGCCAGCGCTCGAACAGGGGGGTCGTACAATGAGCAGTTCTTC.

In its sample, this clone was seen once. The gene calls are TRBV5-1 and TRBJ1-1, with TRBD1 matching over 9 bases. Per germline, CDR1 SGHRS and CDR2 YFSETQ. J gave up 1 base and V 4 bases, and 5 bases lay outside the gene matches. The CDR3 runs 15 residues. In DNA form, the CDR3 reads TGCGCCAGCAGCCTGGCGACAGGGGGGAACACTGAAGCTTTCTTT. Its translation: CASSLATGGNTEAFF.

The chain employs TRBV27 and TRBJ1-5; the D is unclear. Germline CDR1 and CDR2: MNHEY and SMNVEV (reference sequence). The CDR3 spans 16 residues. V lost 3 bases and J 1 base, leaving 13 bases between the germline ends. The CDR3 sequence is CASSFTSWQSNQPQHF. CDR3 bases: TGTGCCAGCAGTTTTACTAGCTGGCAGAGCAATCAGCCCCAGCATTTT.

The chain uses TRBV10-3 and TRBJ2-5; D may be TRBD1 (5 bases). The J call is doubtful: the DNA matches TRBJ2-7 better. There are 15 residues in the CDR3. Germline V lookup: CDR1 ENHRY, CDR2 SYGVKD. CDR3: CAIMGSGDSAYEQYF. The CDR3 nucleotides read TGTGCCATCATGGGCTCCGGCGACAGCGCCTACGAGCAGTACTTC.

The rearrangement joins TRBV4-2 to TRBJ2-2, with D perhaps matching TRBD1 (6 bases). Trimming took off 3 bases at V and 6 bases at J, with 8 bases between the two ends. This CDR3 contains 13 residues. Per germline, CDR1 LGHNA and CDR2 YNFKEQ. The CDR3 region has the DNA TGTGCCAGCAGCCAGGGACAAGCCGGGGAGCTGTTTTTT. Its protein product is CASSQGQAGELFF.

The chain is built from TRBV9 and TRBJ2-3, with D maybe TRBD2 (6 bases). The germline V gene encodes CDR1 SGDLS and CDR2 YYNGEE. CDR3 length equals 14 residues. V lost 1 base and J 0 bases, leaving 6 bases between the germline ends. CDR3 protein: CASSVSGSTDTQYF. DNA for the CDR3: TGTGCCAGCAGCGTAAGCGGGAGCACAGATACGCAGTATTTT. Variable domain in full (rest from reference TRBV9 and TRBJ2-3): DSGVTQTPKHLITATGQRVTLRCSPRSGDLSVYWYQQSLDQGLQFLIQYYNGEERAKGNILERFSAQQFPDLHSELNLSSLELGDSALYFCASSVSGSTDTQYFGPGTRLTVL.

V gene TRBV10-3 combines with J gene TRBJ2-2; D unresolved. The germline V and J ends were trimmed by 0 bases and 1 base, with 6 bases remaining between them. Germline CDR1 reads ENHRY; CDR2 reads SYGVKD. The CDR3 extends over 15 amino acids. DNA for the CDR3: TGTGCCATCAGTGAGTCGACGGGGAACACCGGGGAGCTGTTTTTT. It translates to CAISESTGNTGELFF.